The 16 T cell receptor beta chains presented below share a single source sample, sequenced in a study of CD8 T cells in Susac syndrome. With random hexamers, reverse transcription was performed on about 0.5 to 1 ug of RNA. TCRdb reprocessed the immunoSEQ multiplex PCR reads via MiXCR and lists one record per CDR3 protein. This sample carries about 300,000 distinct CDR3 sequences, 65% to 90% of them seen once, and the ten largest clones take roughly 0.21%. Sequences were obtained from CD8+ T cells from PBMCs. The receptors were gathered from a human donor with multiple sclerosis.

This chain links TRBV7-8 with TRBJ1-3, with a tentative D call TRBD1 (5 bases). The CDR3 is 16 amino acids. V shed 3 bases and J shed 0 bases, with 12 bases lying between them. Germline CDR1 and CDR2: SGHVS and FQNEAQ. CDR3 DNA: TGTGCCAGCAGCTTTTACAGGACGAGCTCTGGAAACACCATATATTTT. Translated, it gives CASSFYRTSSGNTIYF.

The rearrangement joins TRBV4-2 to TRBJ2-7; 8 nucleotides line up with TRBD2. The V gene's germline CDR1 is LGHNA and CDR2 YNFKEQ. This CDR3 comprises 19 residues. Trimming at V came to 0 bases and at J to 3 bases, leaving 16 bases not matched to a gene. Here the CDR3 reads CASSQDRGGSVYSFYEQYF. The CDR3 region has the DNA TGTGCCAGCAGCCAAGATCGGGGGGGTAGCGTGTACTCTTTCTACGAGCAGTACTTC.

The CDR3 nucleotides are TGCAGTGCTAGATCTTCCACCTGGACTAGCGGGACGAACACCGGGGAGCTGTTTTTT. It is translated as CSARSSTWTSGTNTGELFF. The chain uses TRBV20-1 and TRBJ2-2, with 12 bases aligning to TRBD2. The trim removed 2 bases at V and 0 bases at J, leaving 10 bases unmatched. The CDR3 spans 19 residues. The V gene's germline CDR1 is DFQATT and CDR2 SNEGSKA (reference sequence).

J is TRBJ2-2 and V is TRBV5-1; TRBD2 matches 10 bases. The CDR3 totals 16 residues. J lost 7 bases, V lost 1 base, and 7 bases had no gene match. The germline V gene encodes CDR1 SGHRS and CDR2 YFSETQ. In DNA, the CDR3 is TGCGCCAGCAGCTTGAGCCTAGCGGGAGCCGACGGGGAGCTGTTTTTT. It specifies CASSLSLAGADGELFF.

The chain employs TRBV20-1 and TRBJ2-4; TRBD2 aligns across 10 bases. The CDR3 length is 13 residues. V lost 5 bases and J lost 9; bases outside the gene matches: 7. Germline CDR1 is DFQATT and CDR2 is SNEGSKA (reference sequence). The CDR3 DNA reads TGCAGTGCTGAGGGGACTAGCGAGTTCATTCAGTACTTC. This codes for CSAEGTSEFIQYF.

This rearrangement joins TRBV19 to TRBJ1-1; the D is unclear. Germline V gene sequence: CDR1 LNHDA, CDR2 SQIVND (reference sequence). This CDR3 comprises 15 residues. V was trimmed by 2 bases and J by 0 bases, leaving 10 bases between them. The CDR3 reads CASSIKLELNTEAFF. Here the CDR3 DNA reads TGTGCCAGTAGTATAAAGCTGGAGTTGAACACTGAAGCTTTCTTT.

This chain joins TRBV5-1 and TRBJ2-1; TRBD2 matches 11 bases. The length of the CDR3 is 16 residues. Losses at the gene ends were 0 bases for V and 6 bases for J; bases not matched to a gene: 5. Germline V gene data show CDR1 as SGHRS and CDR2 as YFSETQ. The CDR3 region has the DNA TGCGCCAGCAGCTTGGGATTAGCGGGAGGGATCAATGAGCAGTTCTTC. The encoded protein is CASSLGLAGGINEQFF.

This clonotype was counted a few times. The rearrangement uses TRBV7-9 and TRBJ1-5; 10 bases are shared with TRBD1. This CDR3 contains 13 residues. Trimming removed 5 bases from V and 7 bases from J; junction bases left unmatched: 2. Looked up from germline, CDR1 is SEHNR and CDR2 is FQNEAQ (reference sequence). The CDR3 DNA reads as TGTGCCAGCAGCCTGACAGGGGGCCAGCCCCAGCATTTT. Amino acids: CASSLTGGQPQHF.

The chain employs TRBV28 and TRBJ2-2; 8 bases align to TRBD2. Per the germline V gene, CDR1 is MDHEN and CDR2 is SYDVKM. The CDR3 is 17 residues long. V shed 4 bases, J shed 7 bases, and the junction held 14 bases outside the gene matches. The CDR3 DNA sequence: TGTGCCAGCAGTTCGTACCAAGCGGGAGACGGCGACGGGGAGCTGTTTTTT. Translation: CASSSYQAGDGDGELFF.

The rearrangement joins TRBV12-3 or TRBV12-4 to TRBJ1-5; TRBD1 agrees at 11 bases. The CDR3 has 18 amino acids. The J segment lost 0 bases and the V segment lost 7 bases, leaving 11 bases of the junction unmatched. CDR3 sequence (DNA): TGTGCCAGCACCGGACAGGGGGCTCCCTCCTATAGCAATCAGCCCCAGCATTTT. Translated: CASTGQGAPSYSNQPQHF.

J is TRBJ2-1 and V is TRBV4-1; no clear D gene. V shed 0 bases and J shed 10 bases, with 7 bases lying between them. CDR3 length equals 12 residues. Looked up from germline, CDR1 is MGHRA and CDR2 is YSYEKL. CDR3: CASSQDLREQFF. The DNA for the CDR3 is TGCGCCAGCAGCCAAGATTTACGGGAGCAGTTCTTC.

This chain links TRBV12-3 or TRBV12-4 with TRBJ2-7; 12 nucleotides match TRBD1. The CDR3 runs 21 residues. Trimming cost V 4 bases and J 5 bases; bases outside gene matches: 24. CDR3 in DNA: TGTGCCAGCAGTTCCTCCTCCGGGACAGGGGGCCCGTCGATAGGATCCAACGAGCAGTACTTC. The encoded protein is CASSSSSGTGGPSIGSNEQYF.

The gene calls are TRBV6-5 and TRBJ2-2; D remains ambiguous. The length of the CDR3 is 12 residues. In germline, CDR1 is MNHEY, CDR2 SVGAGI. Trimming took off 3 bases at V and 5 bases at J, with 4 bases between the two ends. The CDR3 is CASSYQTGELFF. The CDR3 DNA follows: TGTGCCAGCAGTTATCAGACCGGGGAGCTGTTTTTT.

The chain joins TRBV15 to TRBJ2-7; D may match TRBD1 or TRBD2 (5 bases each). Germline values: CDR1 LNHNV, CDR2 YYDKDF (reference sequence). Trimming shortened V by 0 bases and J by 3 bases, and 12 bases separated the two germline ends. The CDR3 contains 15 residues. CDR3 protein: CATSRDWGRGYEQYF. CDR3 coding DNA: TGTGCCACCAGCAGAGACTGGGGACGTGGCTACGAGCAGTACTTC. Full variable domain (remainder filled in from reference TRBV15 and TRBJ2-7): DAMVIQNPRYQVTQFGKPVTLSCSQTLNHNVMYWYQQKSSQAPKLLFHYYDKDFNNEADTPDNFQSRRPNTSFCFLDIRSPGLGDTAMYLCATSRDWGRGYEQYFGPGTRLTVT.

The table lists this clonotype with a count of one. The CDR3, as DNA: TGTGCCAGCAGTTACTCGCAGGAGACGAACACTGAAGCTTTCTTT. Its protein product is CASSYSQETNTEAFF. This chain joins TRBV6-2 or TRBV6-3 and TRBJ1-1; D is unclear. The CDR3 has 15 residues. In germline, CDR1 is MNHEY, CDR2 SVGEGT. V was clipped by 0 bases and J by 1 base, with 9 bases between them.

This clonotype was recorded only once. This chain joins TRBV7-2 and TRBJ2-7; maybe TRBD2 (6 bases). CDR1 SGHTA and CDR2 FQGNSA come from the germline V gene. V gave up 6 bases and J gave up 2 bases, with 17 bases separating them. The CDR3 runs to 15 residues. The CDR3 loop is CASRLLTGEAYEQYF. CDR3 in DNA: TGTGCCAGCAGACTACTTACGGGAGAAGCCTACGAGCAGTACTTC. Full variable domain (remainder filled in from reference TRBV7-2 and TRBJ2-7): GAGVSQSPSNKVTEKGKDVELRCDPISGHTALYWYRQSLGQGLEFLIYFQGNSAPDKSGLPSDRFSAERTGGSVSTLTIQRTQQEDSAVYLCASRLLTGEAYEQYFGPGTRLTVT.